This T cell receptor beta chain was identified during a study of blood T cell repertoires in COVID-19. Overall study: COVID-19 samples from acute and convalescent phases originated in the United States, Italy and Spain. PBMCs, B-cell-depleted T cells, or T cells were the source of the cDNA or gDNA that made up the material.

In the original processing: Amplifying reference gene primers gave estimates of nucleated cell counts. Profiled with immunoSEQ multiplex PCR; TCRdb holds only in-frame clones, not every one. The D gene and trimming were derived from the DNA, and the V and J assignments and clone size from that table. Among around 180,000 clones listed, under 85% were seen once. This clone was seen a single time. The specimen was peripheral blood. The clonotype was recovered from a man between 60 and 75 years old with active or convalescent COVID-19.

The CDR3 sequence: CASSQAPPGTSGSLSYEQYF. CDR3 nucleotides: TGTGCCAGCAGCCAAGCCCCGCCCGGGACTAGCGGGAGTCTCTCCTACGAGCAGTACTTC. The chain links TRBV4-2 to TRBJ2-7, with 14 bases fitting TRBD2. CDR1 and CDR2 (germline): LGHNA, YNFKEQ. V lost 1 base and J lost 0; bases outside the gene matches: 11. This CDR3 spans 20 amino acids.